This entry concerns a single T cell receptor (beta chain). This specimen belongs to a study of blood T cell repertoires in COVID-19. Background on the study: The origin of the acute and convalescent COVID-19 samples was the United States, Italy and Spain. PBMCs, B-cell-depleted T cells, or T cells provided the cDNA or gDNA that made up the material.

Per the study methods: Researchers report that nucleated cell counts were estimated from reference gene primer amplification. Clones were sequenced by immunoSEQ multiplex PCR, and TCRdb holds only the in-frame ones, with some missing. The D gene and trimming were derived from the DNA, and the V and J assignments and clone size from that table. The sample contains roughly 71,000 clones, approximately 86% of which appear only once. The CDR3 runs to 14 residues. Germline-derived CDR1 and CDR2 are MGHDK and SYGVNS. The V end was cut by 6 bases, the J end by 5 bases, with 16 bases between. Specimen: peripheral blood. The receptor was derived from a man in his forties or fifties with acute or convalescent COVID-19. V gene TRBV25-1 combines with J gene TRBJ2-5, with D possibly being TRBD2 (5 bases). CDR3 protein: CASRDDYDGETQYF. For the CDR3, the DNA is TGTGCCAGCAGGGATGACTATGATGGGGAGACCCAGTACTTC.